The rows below give T cell receptor beta chains drawn from one sample of a study of technical replicates of blood from a few donors. Sequenced by immunoSEQ multiplex PCR; TCRdb stores in-frame clones only, minus some. Here the sample spans just over 70,000 clones, approximately 94% being singletons. Sample: T cells isolated from PBMCs. The receptors come from a human donor in good health. Both conserved end residues are part of each CDR3. The D gene is left open where the match is weak. For some rows the clone size is stated as once, few or many, or as a class when expanded; others skip it.

J gene: TRBJ1-1
clone size: NA
D gene: TRBD1
V gene: TRBV28
CDR3 protein: CAGWDRLNTEAFF
CDR3 DNA: TGTGCCGGATGGGACAGGTTAAACACTGAAGCTTTCTTT

J gene: TRBJ1-2
clone size: NA
D gene: TRBD1
V gene: TRBV18
CDR3 protein: CASYSPDRGHGYTF
CDR3 DNA: TGTGCCAGCTACAGCCCGGACAGGGGGCATGGCTACACCTTC

J gene: TRBJ2-7
clone size: NA
D gene: TRBD2
V gene: TRBV7-8
CDR3 protein: CASSLVVMAGDYEQYF
CDR3 DNA: TGTGCCAGCAGCTTAGTTGTCATGGCGGGGGACTACGAGCAGTACTTC

J gene: TRBJ2-2
clone size: NA
D gene: TRBD1
V gene: TRBV29-1
CDR3 protein: CSVAGGTGELFF
CDR3 DNA: TGCAGCGTTGCAGGGGGCACCGGGGAGCTGTTTTTT

J gene: TRBJ2-1
clone size: NA
D gene: NA
V gene: TRBV29-1
CDR3 protein: CSVEQRDNEQFF
CDR3 DNA: TGCAGCGTTGAGCAGAGGGACAATGAGCAGTTCTTC

J gene: TRBJ2-1
clone size: NA
D gene: TRBD1
V gene: TRBV7-2
CDR3 protein: CASSLATGAASYNEQFF
CDR3 DNA: TGTGCCAGCAGCTTAGCGACAGGGGCTGCCTCCTACAATGAGCAGTTCTTC

J gene: TRBJ2-6
clone size: NA
D gene: NA
V gene: TRBV5-4
CDR3 protein: CASSLGVSGANVLTF
CDR3 DNA: TGTGCCAGCAGCTTGGGAGTATCTGGGGCCAACGTCCTGACTTTC

J gene: TRBJ2-1
clone size: NA
D gene: TRBD2
V gene: TRBV9
CDR3 protein: CASSHGTSGTSSYNEQFF
CDR3 DNA: TGTGCCAGCAGCCATGGGACTAGCGGGACAAGCTCCTACAATGAGCAGTTCTTC

J gene: TRBJ2-1
clone size: NA
D gene: NA
V gene: TRBV27
CDR3 protein: CASSLSSGEFIGEQFF
CDR3 DNA: TGTGCCAGCAGTTTATCTTCAGGGGAATTCATAGGTGAGCAGTTCTTC

J gene: TRBJ2-7
clone size: NA
D gene: TRBD2
V gene: TRBV5-1
CDR3 protein: CASSSAPTSGIYEQYF
CDR3 DNA: TGCGCCAGCAGCTCGGCCCCGACTAGCGGAATCTACGAGCAGTACTTC

J gene: TRBJ1-1
clone size: once
D gene: NA
V gene: TRBV30
CDR3 protein: CAWGEGRLAFF
CDR3 DNA: TGTGCCTGGGGTGAGGGGAGGTTAGCTTTCTTT

J gene: TRBJ2-5
clone size: NA
D gene: TRBD2
V gene: TRBV10-3
CDR3 protein: CAISRLATETQYF
CDR3 DNA: TGTGCCATCAGCCGACTAGCGACCGAGACCCAGTACTTC

J gene: TRBJ1-1
clone size: NA
D gene: NA
V gene: TRBV19
CDR3 protein: CASSIVAGTANTEAFF
CDR3 DNA: TGTGCCAGTAGTATAGTTGCCGGGACTGCGAACACTGAAGCTTTCTTT

J gene: TRBJ2-3
clone size: NA
D gene: NA
V gene: TRBV5-4
CDR3 protein: CASAGGEGVTQYF
CDR3 DNA: TGTGCCAGCGCCGGGGGAGAAGGCGTCACGCAGTATTTT

J gene: TRBJ2-3
clone size: NA
D gene: NA
V gene: TRBV27
CDR3 protein: CASSFGRSDTQYF
CDR3 DNA: TGTGCCAGCAGTTTCGGGAGATCAGATACGCAGTATTTT

J gene: TRBJ2-2
clone size: NA
D gene: TRBD1
V gene: TRBV9
CDR3 protein: CASSVVGQPTGELFF
CDR3 DNA: TGTGCCAGCAGCGTAGTGGGACAGCCCACCGGGGAGCTGTTTTTT

J gene: TRBJ2-1
clone size: NA
D gene: TRBD1
V gene: TRBV6-5
CDR3 protein: CASSQNRGQDNEQFF
CDR3 DNA: TGTGCCAGCAGTCAAAACAGGGGCCAAGACAATGAGCAGTTCTTC

J gene: TRBJ2-7
clone size: NA
D gene: TRBD1
V gene: TRBV7-3
CDR3 protein: CASSLRGGQGIYEQYF
CDR3 DNA: TGTGCCAGCAGCTTACGGGGCGGACAGGGGATCTACGAGCAGTACTTC

J gene: TRBJ1-1
clone size: once
D gene: NA
V gene: TRBV27
CDR3 protein: CASSSTVMNTEAFF
CDR3 DNA: TGTGCCAGCAGTTCGACAGTTATGAACACTGAAGCTTTCTTT

J gene: TRBJ2-7
clone size: NA
D gene: TRBD1
V gene: TRBV7-3
CDR3 protein: CASSAQTGAVDEQYF
CDR3 DNA: TGTGCCAGCAGCGCGCAGACAGGGGCGGTCGACGAGCAGTACTTC

J gene: TRBJ2-5
clone size: NA
D gene: NA
V gene: TRBV10-1
CDR3 protein: CASSESLGARETQYF
CDR3 DNA: TGCGCCAGCAGTGAGTCATTGGGGGCTCGGGAGACCCAGTACTTC

J gene: TRBJ1-4
clone size: NA
D gene: TRBD1
V gene: TRBV7-9
CDR3 protein: CASSLQGVIDEKLFF
CDR3 DNA: TGTGCCAGCAGTTTGCAGGGGGTAATAGATGAAAAACTGTTTTTT